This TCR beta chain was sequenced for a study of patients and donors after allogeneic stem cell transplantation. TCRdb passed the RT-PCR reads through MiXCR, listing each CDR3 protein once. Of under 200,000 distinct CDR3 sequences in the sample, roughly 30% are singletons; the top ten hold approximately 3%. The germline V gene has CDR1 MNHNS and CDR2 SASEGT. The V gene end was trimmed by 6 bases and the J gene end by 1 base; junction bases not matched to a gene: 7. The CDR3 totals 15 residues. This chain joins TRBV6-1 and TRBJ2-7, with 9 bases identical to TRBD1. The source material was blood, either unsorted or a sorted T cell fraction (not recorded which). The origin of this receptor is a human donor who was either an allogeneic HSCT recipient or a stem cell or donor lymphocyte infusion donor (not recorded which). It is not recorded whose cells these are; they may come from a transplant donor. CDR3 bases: TGTGCCAGCAGCAGAGCGGGACAGGGTTCCTACGAGCAGTACTTC. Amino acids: CASSRAGQGSYEQYF.